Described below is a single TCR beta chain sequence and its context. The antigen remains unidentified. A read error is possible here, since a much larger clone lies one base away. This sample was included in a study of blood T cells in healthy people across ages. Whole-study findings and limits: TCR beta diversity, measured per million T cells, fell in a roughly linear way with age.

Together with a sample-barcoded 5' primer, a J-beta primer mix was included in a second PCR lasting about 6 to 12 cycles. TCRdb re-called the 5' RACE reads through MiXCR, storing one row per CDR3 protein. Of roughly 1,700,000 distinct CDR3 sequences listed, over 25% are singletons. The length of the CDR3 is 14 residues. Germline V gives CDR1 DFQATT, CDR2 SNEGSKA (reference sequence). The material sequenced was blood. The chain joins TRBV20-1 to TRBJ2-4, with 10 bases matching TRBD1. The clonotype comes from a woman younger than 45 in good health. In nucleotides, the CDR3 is TGCAGTGCTAGAGGAGTAGGACAGGGGGACATTCCGTACTTC. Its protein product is CSARGVGQGDIPYF.